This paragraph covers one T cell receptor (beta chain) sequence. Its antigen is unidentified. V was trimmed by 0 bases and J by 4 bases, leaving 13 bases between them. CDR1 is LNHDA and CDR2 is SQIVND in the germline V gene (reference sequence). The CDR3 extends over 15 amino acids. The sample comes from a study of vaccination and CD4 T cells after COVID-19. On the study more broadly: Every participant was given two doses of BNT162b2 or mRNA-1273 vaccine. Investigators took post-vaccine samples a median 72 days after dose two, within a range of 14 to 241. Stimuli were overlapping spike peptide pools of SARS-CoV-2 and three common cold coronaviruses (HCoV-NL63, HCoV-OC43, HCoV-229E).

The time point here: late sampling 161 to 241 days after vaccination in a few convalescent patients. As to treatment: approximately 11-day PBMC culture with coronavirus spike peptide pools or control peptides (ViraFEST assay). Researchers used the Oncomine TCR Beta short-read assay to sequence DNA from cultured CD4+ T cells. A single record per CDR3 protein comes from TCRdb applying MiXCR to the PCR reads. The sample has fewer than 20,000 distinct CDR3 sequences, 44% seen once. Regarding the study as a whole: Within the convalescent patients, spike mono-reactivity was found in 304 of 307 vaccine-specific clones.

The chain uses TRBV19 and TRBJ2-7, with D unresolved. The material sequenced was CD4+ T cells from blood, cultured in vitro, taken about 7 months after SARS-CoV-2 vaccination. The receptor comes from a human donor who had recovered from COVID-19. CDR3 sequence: CASSIDRAGAYEQYF. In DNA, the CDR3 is TGTGCCAGTAGTATAGATAGGGCCGGCGCGTACGAGCAGTACTTC.